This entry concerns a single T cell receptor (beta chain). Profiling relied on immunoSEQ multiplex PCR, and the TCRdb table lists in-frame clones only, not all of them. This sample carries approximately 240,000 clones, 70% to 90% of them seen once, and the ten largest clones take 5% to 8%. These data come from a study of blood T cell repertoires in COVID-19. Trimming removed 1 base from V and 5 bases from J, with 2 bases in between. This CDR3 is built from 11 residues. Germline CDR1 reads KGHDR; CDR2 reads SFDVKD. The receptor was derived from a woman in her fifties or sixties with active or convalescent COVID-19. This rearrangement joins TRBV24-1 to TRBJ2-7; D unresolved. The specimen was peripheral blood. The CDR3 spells CATSDFNEQYV. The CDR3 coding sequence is TGTGCCACCAGTGATTTTAACGAGCAGTACGTC.